Presented here are 19 T cell receptor beta chains from one specimen sequenced in a study of blood T cell repertoires in COVID-19. Clones were sequenced by immunoSEQ multiplex PCR, and TCRdb holds only the in-frame ones, with some missing. The sample consists of 200,000 to 300,000 clones, 80% to 95% of them appearing once. The specimen was peripheral blood. The receptors here all came from a young man with COVID-19, enrolled during active disease.

The chain uses TRBV9 and TRBJ2-5; tentatively, D is TRBD1 (5 bases). Germline loops: CDR1 SGDLS, CDR2 YYNGEE. This CDR3 has 14 amino acids. The V end lost 3 bases, the J end lost 1 base, and 10 bases lay between the germline ends. CDR3 bases: TGTGCCAGCAGCGCAAGGGGAACCCAAGAGACCCAGTACTTC. Protein product: CASSARGTQETQYF.

The V call is TRBV6-5, the J call TRBJ1-1; D remains ambiguous. The germline V gene has CDR1 MNHEY and CDR2 SVGAGI. This CDR3 is 13 amino acids long. V lost 2 bases and J lost 5, with 9 bases in between. The CDR3 loop is CASSYQAPTEAFF. The CDR3 coding sequence is TGTGCCAGCAGTTACCAAGCCCCAACTGAAGCTTTCTTT.

J is TRBJ1-2 and V is TRBV28, with D perhaps TRBD1 (6 bases). Germline V CDR1 and CDR2: MDHEN, SYDVKM. Trimming cost V 3 bases and J 8 bases, with 19 bases left between them. The CDR3 totals 15 residues. CDR3 in amino acids: CASSFVGANSGGYTF. DNA of the CDR3: TGTGCCAGCAGTTTCGTGGGGGCGAACAGTGGCGGCTACACCTTC.

This chain joins TRBV4-2 and TRBJ1-5; 7 bases agree with TRBD1. The CDR3 spans 15 residues. In germline, CDR1 is LGHNA, CDR2 YNFKEQ. J was trimmed by 3 bases and V by 0 bases; bases with no gene match: 2. Here the CDR3 reads CASSQEDRVNQPQHF. The CDR3 nucleotides read TGTGCCAGCAGCCAAGAAGACAGGGTCAATCAGCCCCAGCATTTT.

For the CDR3, the DNA is TGTGCCAGCTCTACAGGGGATGCGGGCAATCAGCCCCAGCATTTT. This translates into CASSTGDAGNQPQHF. This chain joins TRBV18 and TRBJ1-5, with 7 positions matching TRBD1. The CDR3 runs to 15 residues. Germline V gives CDR1 KGHSH, CDR2 LQKENI. V dropped 6 bases and J dropped 2; count of bases not matched to a gene: 7.

The chain employs TRBV3-1 (or the pseudogene TRBV3-2) and TRBJ1-2; D unresolved. The CDR3 is made up of 13 amino acids. The V end lost 7 bases, the J end lost 7 bases, and 16 bases lay between the germline ends. Germline-derived CDR1 and CDR2 are LGHDT and YNNKEL (reference sequence). The CDR3 bases are TGTGCCAGCATGGCCCCCCCGGGAGGTGGCTACACCTTC. Protein sequence: CASMAPPGGGYTF.

This clone was seen a single time. This rearrangement joins TRBV5-1 to TRBJ2-1, with a possible D match to TRBD2 (6 bases). Germline loops: CDR1 SGHRS, CDR2 YFSETQ. The CDR3 has 14 residues. With 3 bases removed from V and 11 bases from J, the gap between germline ends came to 18 bases. The CDR3: CASSSDRDWLKQFF. CDR3 in DNA: TGCGCCAGCAGCTCAGACCGGGACTGGTTAAAGCAGTTCTTC.

The chain joins TRBV7-3 to TRBJ2-6; TRBD1 is a possible D gene (5 bases). CDR1 and CDR2 (germline): SGHTA, FQGTGA. The CDR3 sequence is 15 residues long. Trimming stripped 4 bases from V and 1 base from J, with 8 bases between. The CDR3 nucleotides are TGTGCCAGCAGCTCATCAGGGTCTGGGGCCAACGTCCTGACTTTC. Its protein product is CASSSSGSGANVLTF.

The chain has TRBV3-1 (or the pseudogene TRBV3-2) and TRBJ2-1, with TRBD2 as a possible D gene (6 bases). The germline V gene encodes CDR1 LGHDT and CDR2 YNNKEL (reference sequence). The CDR3 consists of 15 residues. The V and J ends lost 0 bases and 5 bases respectively, with 11 bases between them. The DNA of the CDR3 is TGTGCCAGCAGCCAAGATCCTTGGAGGGACAATGAGCAGTTCTTC. Translation: CASSQDPWRDNEQFF.

V usage is TRBV4-1 and J usage is TRBJ1-5; 7 nucleotides agree with TRBD1. This CDR3 spans 15 amino acids. CDR1 and CDR2 (germline): MGHRA, YSYEKL. V shed 4 bases, J shed 4 bases, and the junction held 7 bases outside the gene matches. The DNA of the CDR3 is TGCGCCAGCAGCCGCGAGACAGGGCCGAATCAGCCCCAGCATTTT. Translated: CASSRETGPNQPQHF.

V gene TRBV19 combines with J gene TRBJ2-7; 7 bases are shared with TRBD2. Germline CDR1 reads LNHDA; CDR2 reads SQIVND (reference sequence). There are 13 residues in the CDR3. The trim removed 6 bases at V and 7 bases at J, leaving 9 bases unmatched. The CDR3 here is CASSRGPGGEQYF. The CDR3 DNA follows: TGTGCCAGTAGCCGTGGGCCCGGGGGGGAGCAGTACTTC.

V and J are TRBV6-1 and TRBJ2-7; 7 bases map to TRBD2. V was pared by 0 bases and J by 2 bases, with 13 bases of the junction left unmatched. CDR3 size: 18 residues. Germline assignment: CDR1 MNHNS and CDR2 SASEGT. Written as DNA, the CDR3 is TGTGCCAGCAGTGAAGCAGCCCCGGGGAGGGTTACGACCTACGAGCAGTACTTC. It encodes CASSEAAPGRVTTYEQYF.

The chain links TRBV4-1 to TRBJ1-5; D may be TRBD1 (5 bases). The CDR3 is made up of 16 amino acids. Germline CDR1 MGHRA, CDR2 YSYEKL. V was pared by 1 base and J by 2 bases, with 12 bases between. The CDR3 DNA follows: TGCGCCAGCAGCCAAGTTGCAGGGATTGGCAATCAGCCCCAGCATTTT. This codes for CASSQVAGIGNQPQHF.

The chain employs TRBV2 and TRBJ2-1, with TRBD2 as a possible D gene (5 bases). Germline V gene lookup returns CDR1 SNHLY and CDR2 FYNNEI. This CDR3 spans 14 amino acids. Trimming shortened V by 4 bases and J by 6 bases, and 13 bases separated the two germline ends. In DNA form, the CDR3 reads TGTGCCAGCAGTGTTCCTGAGGGCTTCAATGAGCAGTTCTTC. Its translation is CASSVPEGFNEQFF.

The chain has TRBV28 and TRBJ2-1, with TRBD2 as a possible D gene (6 bases). Germline CDR1 MDHEN, CDR2 SYDVKM. This CDR3 is built from 16 residues. V shed 6 bases and J shed 2 bases, with 17 bases lying between them. CDR3 sequence (DNA): TGTGCCAGCAGCCCTCCGGGACTGGGGACCTACAATGAGCAGTTCTTC. It encodes CASSPPGLGTYNEQFF.

The chain has TRBV29-1 and TRBJ2-3; 9 nucleotides match TRBD1. Germline values: CDR1 SQVTM, CDR2 ANQGSEA. This CDR3 spans 17 amino acids. J was trimmed by 0 bases and V by 7 bases; bases with no gene match: 14. The CDR3 protein is CSAPWTGAYLSTDTQYF. The CDR3 nucleotides read TGCAGCGCGCCTTGGACAGGGGCCTACCTCAGCACAGATACGCAGTATTTT.

V usage is TRBV28 and J usage is TRBJ1-1, with TRBD1 matching over 9 bases. V lost 6 bases and J lost 4; bases outside the gene matches: 6. Germline loops: CDR1 MDHEN, CDR2 SYDVKM. This CDR3 comprises 14 residues. The CDR3 loop reads CASSPGTGRTEAFF. The CDR3 DNA reads as TGTGCCAGCAGCCCCGGGACAGGGCGCACTGAAGCTTTCTTT.

The V gene is TRBV3-1 (or the pseudogene TRBV3-2), the J gene TRBJ2-4; weak D call: TRBD1 (6 bases). The CDR3 sequence is 15 residues long. Trimming removed 3 bases at V and 0 bases at J, with 9 bases between. Germline V gene data show CDR1 as LGHDT and CDR2 as YNNKEL (reference sequence). CDR3 in DNA: TGTGCCAGCAGCCAGGACAGCGAAGCCAAAAACATTCAGTACTTC. Translation gives CASSQDSEAKNIQYF.

The chain's CDR3 is CATSGGTSGAYEQYF. For the CDR3, the DNA is TGTGCCACCAGCGGGGGGACTAGCGGGGCCTACGAGCAGTACTTC. This sequence joins TRBV15 and TRBJ2-7, with TRBD2 identical over 13 bases. J was trimmed by 2 bases and V by 5 bases; bases with no gene match: 3. The germline V gene encodes CDR1 LNHNV and CDR2 YYDKDF (reference sequence). The length of the CDR3 is 15 residues.